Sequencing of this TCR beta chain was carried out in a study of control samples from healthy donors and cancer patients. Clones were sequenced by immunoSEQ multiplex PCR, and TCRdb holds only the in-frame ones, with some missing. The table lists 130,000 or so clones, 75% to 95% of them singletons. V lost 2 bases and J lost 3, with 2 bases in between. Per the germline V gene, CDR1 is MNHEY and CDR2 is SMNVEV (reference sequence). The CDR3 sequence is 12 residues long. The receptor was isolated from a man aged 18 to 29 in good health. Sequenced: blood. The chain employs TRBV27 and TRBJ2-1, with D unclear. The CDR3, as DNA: TGTGCCAGCAGTTTAAACTACAATGAGCAGTTCTTC. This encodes CASSLNYNEQFF.